This T cell receptor (beta chain) was sequenced in a study of shared clonotypes between healthy human individuals. Findings and limits, study-wide: Rarefaction showed sorted-subset sequencing was incomplete despite large depth.

In the naive CD8 group, cells lacked CD45RO and were positively selected for CCR7, so terminally differentiated effector memory CD45RA+ cells were left out. The method was immunoSEQ multiplex PCR; TCRdb's version includes in-frame clones alone and lacks a portion of them. The data show roughly 2.1 million clones, about 92% seen once. This CDR3 region has 11 residues. Germline V gene lookup returns CDR1 SQVTM and CDR2 ANQGSEA. Trimming took off 6 bases at V and 11 bases at J, with 16 bases between the two ends. This clone was counted a few times. Its antigen is unidentified. The receptor's source is a man between 18 and 29 years old in good health. Some clones in this sample may be carry-over from other donors' samples. Sequencing used naive CD8+ T cells from PBMCs. The chain employs TRBV29-1 and TRBJ1-1; maybe TRBD1 (5 bases). CDR3 nucleotides: TGCAGCGTCCCCGTGGGGGTTGGGGCTTTCTTT. This gives the protein CSVPVGVGAFF.